These 31 T cell receptor beta chains were all obtained from the same sample, sequenced in a study of blood T cells in healthy people across ages. Together with a sample-barcoded 5' primer, a J-beta primer mix was included in a second PCR lasting 7 to 11 cycles. MiXCR, applied by TCRdb to the 5' RACE reads, yields one record per CDR3 protein. The sample lists 850,000 to 1,100,000 distinct CDR3 sequences; approximately 38% were seen once. Material: blood. The receptors shown here come from a man younger than 30 in good health.

This chain links TRBV7-9 with TRBJ1-1, with 7 bases aligning to TRBD1. J gave up 1 base and V 1 base, and 9 bases lay outside the gene matches. The germline V gene has CDR1 SEHNR and CDR2 FQNEAQ (reference sequence). The length of the CDR3 is 17 residues. As DNA, the CDR3 is TGTGCCAGCAGCTTAGGCCTTGGACAGGCCGCGAACACTGAAGCTTTCTTT. Translation: CASSLGLGQAANTEAFF.

This clonotype was counted between two and nine times. The V gene is TRBV6-6, the J gene TRBJ1-2, with D unclear. Germline V gene lookup returns CDR1 MNHNY and CDR2 SVGAGI (reference sequence). The germline V and J ends were trimmed by 11 bases and 6 bases, with 16 bases remaining between them. This CDR3 has 12 amino acids. The CDR3 protein is CASLSVSNGYTF. The CDR3 region has the DNA TGTGCCTCTTTATCGGTATCAAATGGCTACACCTTC.

This chain uses TRBV12-3 or TRBV12-4 with TRBJ2-5; a weak D match, TRBD1 (5 bases). The ends were cut back, 5 bases at V and 5 bases at J, with 18 bases in the middle. CDR3 length: 15 amino acids. This chain's CDR3 is CASSPAKGLWETQYF. CDR3 nucleotides: TGTGCCAGCAGTCCTGCAAAGGGGTTATGGGAGACCCAGTACTTC.

The chain links TRBV7-2 to TRBJ1-1; no definite D call. V was clipped by 5 bases and J by 0 bases, with 16 bases between them. Germline V gives CDR1 SGHTA, CDR2 FQGNSA. This CDR3 spans 16 amino acids. CDR3: CASSLEADTVNTEAFF. As DNA, the CDR3 is TGTGCCAGCAGCCTAGAGGCCGACACAGTGAACACTGAAGCTTTCTTT.

As for this clonotype: This may be a read error: a much more frequent sequence differs by one nucleotide. The chain joins TRBV4-1 to TRBJ2-7; TRBD2 matches at 9 bases. V was pared by 8 bases and J by 7 bases, with 12 bases of the junction left unmatched. The CDR3 is 14 residues long. Germline V gene sequence: CDR1 MGHRA, CDR2 YSYEKL. The CDR3 nucleotides read TGCGCCAGCGCACGACTAGCGGTTTACAATGAGCAGTACTTC. Protein: CASARLAVYNEQYF.

V and J are TRBV6-5 and TRBJ1-1; D unresolved. Trimming shortened V by 2 bases and J by 5 bases, and 12 bases separated the two germline ends. The germline CDR1 and CDR2 sequences are MNHEY and SVGAGI. This CDR3 contains 14 residues. DNA for the CDR3: TGTGCCAGCAGTTACATGAGAGGGTTTACTGAAGCTTTCTTT. Residues: CASSYMRGFTEAFF.

This clonotype was detected only a few times. The chain recombines TRBV20-1 with TRBJ1-1; D perhaps matches TRBD1 (5 bases). This CDR3 spans 14 amino acids. Germline V lookup: CDR1 DFQATT, CDR2 SNEGSKA (reference sequence). Trimming cost V 1 base and J 1 base, with 10 bases left between them. Here the CDR3 DNA reads TGCAGTGCTAGAGTTGGAGGGGAGAACACTGAAGCTTTCTTT. Translating it yields CSARVGGENTEAFF.

Only a few counts were recorded for this clonotype. The chain recombines TRBV12-3 or TRBV12-4 with TRBJ2-7, with D perhaps TRBD2 (5 bases). Trimming took 2 bases from V and 3 from J, leaving 11 bases between them. CDR3 length: 14 amino acids. The CDR3 DNA reads as TGTGCCAGCAGTTTATATGAGGGTAACTACGAGCAGTACTTC. This gives the protein CASSLYEGNYEQYF.

This clonotype was observed a few times. The J gene is TRBJ1-6, the V gene TRBV28; 8 bases agree with TRBD1. V shed 5 bases, J shed 9 bases, and the junction held 6 bases outside the gene matches. The germline gives CDR1 MDHEN, CDR2 SYDVKM. This CDR3 is built from 14 residues. The CDR3 DNA reads as TGTGCCAGCAGTCTAGACAGGGGACTTTCACCCCTCCACTTT. As protein: CASSLDRGLSPLHF.

In DNA form, the CDR3 reads TGTGCCAGCAGCTTAGGTCGTTGGAAAAACATTCAGTACTTC. It codes for CASSLGRWKNIQYF. The V gene is TRBV7-2, the J gene TRBJ2-4; D gene unclear. CDR1 and CDR2 (germline): SGHTA, FQGNSA. Deletions cut 1 base from V and 4 bases from J, with 8 bases between. CDR3 length: 14 amino acids. Full variable domain (remainder filled in from reference TRBV7-2 and TRBJ2-4): GAGVSQSPSNKVTEKGKDVELRCDPISGHTALYWYRQSLGQGLEFLIYFQGNSAPDKSGLPSDRFSAERTGGSVSTLTIQRTQQEDSAVYLCASSLGRWKNIQYFGAGTRLSVL.

In its sample, this clonotype was seen many times. V gene TRBV6-5 combines with J gene TRBJ2-3; possibly TRBD2 for D (7 bases). From germline, CDR1 is MNHEY and CDR2 SVGAGI. With 11 bases removed from V and 2 bases from J, the gap between germline ends came to 14 bases. The CDR3 length is 13 residues. The CDR3 spells CAVKGGPTDTQYF. As DNA, the CDR3 is TGTGCCGTCAAGGGGGGGCCCACAGATACGCAGTATTTT.

The genes are TRBV7-9 and TRBJ1-2; 12 bases align to TRBD1. From germline, CDR1 is SEHNR and CDR2 FQNEAQ (reference sequence). V was clipped by 7 bases and J by 6 bases; unmatched bases: 9. CDR3 length equals 15 residues. CDR3 DNA: TGTGCCAGCAACAACCGGGACAGGGGGCTTAATGGCTACACCTTC. Residues: CASNNRDRGLNGYTF.

This chain joins TRBV27 and TRBJ2-3, with D tentatively TRBD1 (6 bases). Trimming stripped 5 bases from V and 5 bases from J, with 23 bases between. The CDR3 spans 17 residues. Germline V gene data show CDR1 as MNHEY and CDR2 as SMNVEV (reference sequence). The CDR3 protein is CASSPTTSTGLKDTQYF. The DNA of the CDR3 is TGTGCCAGCAGTCCCACTACGTCGACAGGTCTAAAAGATACGCAGTATTTT.

The gene calls are TRBV21-1 and TRBJ2-5. TRBV21-1 is annotated as a pseudogene. The CDR3 sequence is 17 residues long. In DNA form, the CDR3 reads TGTGCCAGCAGCAAAGGTTGTATAACCGCAGGTCGAAAGACCCAGTACTTC. The encoded protein is CASSKGCITAGRKTQYF.

This chain links TRBV27 with TRBJ2-2; no reliable D call. The CDR3 spans 13 residues. The V gene lost 5 bases and the J gene lost 6 bases, with 10 bases spanning the gap. The V gene's germline CDR1 is MNHEY and CDR2 SMNVEV (reference sequence). CDR3 sequence: CASSQNLAGELFF. CDR3 sequence (DNA): TGTGCCAGCAGTCAAAACCTGGCCGGGGAGCTGTTTTTT.

The V and J genes are TRBV6-6 and TRBJ2-1; 9 bases match TRBD2. The germline CDR1 and CDR2 sequences are MNHNY and SVGAGI (reference sequence). The CDR3 is 15 amino acids. V gave up 2 bases and J gave up 4 bases; unmatched junction bases: 3. Here the CDR3 DNA reads TGTGCCAGCAGTTACGGCGGGGGGGATTACAATGAGCAGTTCTTC. Residues: CASSYGGGDYNEQFF.

This chain connects TRBV20-1 to TRBJ2-5; no firm D call. Germline V gene lookup returns CDR1 DFQATT and CDR2 SNEGSKA (reference sequence). The length of the CDR3 is 15 residues. The V end lost 3 bases, the J end lost 0 bases, and 14 bases lay between the germline ends. Here the CDR3 reads CSASIGQTYQETQYF. The DNA of the CDR3 is TGCAGTGCTAGCATTGGGCAGACGTACCAAGAGACCCAGTACTTC.

For the CDR3, the DNA is TGCGCCAGCAGCTTGGAACTAACAGGGCTCTATGGCTACACCTTC. Translated, it gives CASSLELTGLYGYTF. The chain uses TRBV5-1 and TRBJ1-2; D is perhaps TRBD1 (6 bases). Germline V gene data show CDR1 as SGHRS and CDR2 as YFSETQ. The CDR3 covers 15 residues. V lost 0 bases, J lost 4 bases, and 13 bases lay in between.

The chain uses TRBV12-3 or TRBV12-4 and TRBJ1-1, with D tentatively TRBD1 (5 bases). V dropped 1 base and J dropped 0 bases, with 9 bases sitting between them. The CDR3 has 15 amino acids. This chain's CDR3 is CASSLGWGMNTEAFF. CDR3 coding DNA: TGTGCCAGCAGTTTAGGGTGGGGCATGAACACTGAAGCTTTCTTT.

There are many counts of this clonotype. The chain has TRBV12-3 or TRBV12-4 and TRBJ1-5; D uncertain. V was shortened by 3 bases and J by 4 bases, with 7 bases between the two germline ends. The CDR3 length is 13 residues. This CDR3 is CASSFSENQPQHF. CDR3 coding DNA: TGTGCCAGCAGTTTTTCGGAGAATCAGCCCCAGCATTTT.

This clonotype was counted between two and nine times. The CDR3 protein is CASSPTGWTGELFF. The CDR3 DNA follows: TGTGCCAGCAGCCCTACAGGGTGGACCGGGGAGCTGTTTTTT. The rearrangement links TRBV27 to TRBJ2-2; tentative D call: TRBD1 (6 bases). CDR3 length equals 14 residues. V was shortened by 6 bases and J by 5 bases, with 13 bases between the two germline ends. The V gene's germline CDR1 is MNHEY and CDR2 SMNVEV (reference sequence).

This chain joins TRBV6-1 and TRBJ2-7; possibly TRBD1 for D (6 bases). The CDR3 length is 14 residues. V was cut by 5 bases and J by 7 bases, with 18 bases left in between. The germline V gene encodes CDR1 MNHNS and CDR2 SASEGT. The CDR3 is CASSHNRAYNEQYF. The CDR3 DNA sequence: TGTGCCAGCAGTCATAACAGGGCCTACAATGAGCAGTACTTC.

This clonotype was seen more than once but under ten times. The rearrangement links TRBV6-2 or TRBV6-3 to TRBJ2-4; TRBD2 matches 7 bases. The germline gives CDR1 MNHEY, CDR2 SVGEGT. This CDR3 is built from 13 residues. V gave up 4 bases and J gave up 9 bases; unmatched junction bases: 6. The CDR3 region has the DNA TGTGCCAGCAGTTTGTCCAGGGAGGGCATTCAGTACTTC. Amino acids: CASSLSREGIQYF.

This rearrangement joins TRBV13 to TRBJ2-3, with D maybe TRBD1 (6 bases). CDR3 size: 14 residues. Germline CDR1 PRHDT, CDR2 FYEKMQ (reference sequence). V was cut by 3 bases and J by 2 bases, with 9 bases left in between. The CDR3: CASSLPGHTDTQYF. DNA for the CDR3: TGTGCCAGCAGCTTGCCGGGACACACAGATACGCAGTATTTT.

The chain uses TRBV5-4 and TRBJ2-7; no clear D. Trimming removed 4 bases at V and 7 bases at J, with 12 bases between. CDR1 and CDR2 from the germline V gene are SGHNT and YYREEE (reference sequence). The CDR3 is made up of 12 amino acids. Here the CDR3 DNA reads TGTGCCAGCAGCGCCCAGAAGGATGAGCAGTACTTC. Translated, it gives CASSAQKDEQYF.

The chain carries TRBV27 and TRBJ1-1; D is uncertain. The CDR3 has 13 residues. Germline V gene sequence: CDR1 MNHEY, CDR2 SMNVEV (reference sequence). Trimming stripped 10 bases from V and 4 bases from J, with 16 bases between. The chain's CDR3 is CATLNRASTEAFF. The CDR3 bases are TGTGCCACCCTAAACCGGGCGAGCACTGAAGCTTTCTTT.

This clonotype was counted ten times or more. This chain uses TRBV12-3 or TRBV12-4 with TRBJ2-3, with D hard to call. Between the trimmed V and J ends, which lost 7 bases and 4 bases, there was a span of 12 bases. The CDR3 covers 13 residues. CDR3 coding DNA: TGTGCCAGCACCCAGGAGTACGCAGATACGCAGTATTTT. Protein product: CASTQEYADTQYF.

This clonotype appeared many times. The V and J genes are TRBV12-3 or TRBV12-4 and TRBJ1-4, with 7 bases aligning to TRBD1. The junction had 5 bases not matched to a gene; V was cut back by 6 bases and J by 4 bases. The CDR3 contains 14 residues. In DNA, the CDR3 is TGTGCCAGCAGCCTTGACAGGGATAATGAAAAACTGTTTTTT. This sequence encodes CASSLDRDNEKLFF.

Only a few counts were recorded for this clonotype. The chain joins TRBV9 to TRBJ1-1, with no clear D. This CDR3 region has 14 residues. Per the germline V gene, CDR1 is SGDLS and CDR2 is YYNGEE. Trimming removed 0 bases at V and 4 bases at J, with 10 bases between. CDR3 amino acids: CASSVGWVGTEAFF. DNA of the CDR3: TGTGCCAGCAGCGTAGGTTGGGTGGGCACTGAAGCTTTCTTT.

This clonotype was seen more than once but under ten times. The chain recombines TRBV20-1 with TRBJ1-5; D possibly corresponds to TRBD1 (5 bases). V was clipped by 6 bases and J by 0 bases, with 12 bases between them. The CDR3 extends over 14 amino acids. The germline V gene has CDR1 DFQATT and CDR2 SNEGSKA (reference sequence). CDR3 amino acids: CSATTGASNQPQHF. The CDR3 DNA reads as TGCAGTGCAACGACTGGGGCTAGCAATCAGCCCCAGCATTTT.

The V call is TRBV4-2, the J call TRBJ1-2, with D unresolved. Per the germline V gene, CDR1 is LGHNA and CDR2 is YNFKEQ. CDR3 size: 15 residues. Trimming left V 4 bases short and J 8 bases short, with 20 bases between. The CDR3 reads CASSPKTGPGWGYTF. The CDR3 DNA is TGTGCCAGCAGCCCCAAAACCGGGCCAGGTTGGGGCTACACCTTC.